A selection of T cell receptor beta chains follows, all from one sample in a study of blood T cells in healthy people across ages. Via MiXCR, TCRdb re-called the 5' RACE reads, giving one row per CDR3 protein. This sample has fewer than 1,000,000 distinct CDR3 sequences; less than 60% occur once, and the top ten carry 15% to 20%. The material sequenced was blood. Source of these receptors: a man at least 80 years old in good health. CDR3s include the opening cysteine and the closing phenylalanine or tryptophan. The order of the fields is D gene, V gene, J gene, clone size, CDR3 DNA, CDR3 protein. A D gene is named only where the DNA matches it firmly. Size is omitted from some rows. Given values are once, few, many or a class for expanded clones.

TRBD1	TRBV10-3	TRBJ2-2	-	TGTGCCTATGGACAGGGGGATGTAACCGGGGAGCTGTTTTTT	CAYGQGDVTGELFF
-	TRBV9	TRBJ2-7	-	TGTGCCAGCAGCGTAGCTGGCCAGGGAGGCGAGCAGTACTTC	CASSVAGQGGEQYF
-	TRBV12-3/TRBV12-4	TRBJ1-5	-	TGTGCCAGCAGTTTGAGGGCGAATCAGCCCCAGCATTTT	CASSLRANQPQHF
TRBD2	TRBV4-1	TRBJ2-7	-	TGCGCCAGCAGCCAAGGGGGGACTAGCGGGAGGGCGTTCATCGAGCAGTACTTC	CASSQGGTSGRAFIEQYF
-	TRBV20-1	TRBJ1-3	once	TGCAGTGCTAGAGATTACCGGGGTTTCTCCTCTGGAAACACCATATATTTT	CSARDYRGFSSGNTIYF
-	TRBV4-1	TRBJ1-1	many	TGCGCCAGCAGCCCAAGGGACACAACGAACACTGAAGCTTTCTTT	CASSPRDTTNTEAFF
TRBD1	TRBV10-3	TRBJ2-1	-	TGTGCCATCAGTGATACAGGGGTGGATGAGCAGTTCTTC	CAISDTGVDEQFF
TRBD2	TRBV7-3	TRBJ2-2	-	TGTGCCAGCAGCTTATCCGTACCTGGGACTAGGGGTACCGGGGAGCTGTTTTTT	CASSLSVPGTRGTGELFF
-	TRBV6-1	TRBJ2-7	many	TGTGCCAGCAAAGAGAAACCTGCCTACGAGCAGTACTTC	CASKEKPAYEQYF
-	TRBV4-2	TRBJ1-2	-	TGTGCCAGCAGCCTACAGGAGTCGGGCTACACCTTC	CASSLQESGYTF
-	TRBV6-6	TRBJ1-1	-	TGTGCCAGCAGCCTTGCCCCCAGTATTAACACTGAAGCTTTCTTT	CASSLAPSINTEAFF
-	TRBV27	TRBJ1-2	-	TGTGCCAGCAGCCCCTCGGGAGGTAGGGGAGGGGGAGGCTACACCTTC	CASSPSGGRGGGGYTF
-	TRBV4-3	TRBJ2-7	-	TGCGCCAGCAGCCAAGAGTTAGGGGTCTCCTACGAGCAGTACTTC	CASSQELGVSYEQYF
TRBD2	TRBV5-1	TRBJ2-7	many	TGCGCCAGCAGCCGGGGACTAGCGGTCAGGGACGAGCAGTACTTC	CASSRGLAVRDEQYF
TRBD2	TRBV7-9	TRBJ2-1	-	TGTGCCAGCAGCGTATTAGCGGGAGCGGGCAATGAGCAGTTCTTC	CASSVLAGAGNEQFF
TRBD1	TRBV7-2	TRBJ2-7	many	TGTGCCAGCAGCTTGGGGACAGGGTTCTACGAGCAGTACTTC	CASSLGTGFYEQYF
-	TRBV20-1	TRBJ2-2	-	TGCAGTGCTAGAGATCCCGGGAGCTCCCGCCGGGAGCTGTTTTTT	CSARDPGSSRRELFF
-	TRBV2	TRBJ2-7	-	TGTGCCAGCAGCGTGAACGGGGCGTCGGTGTACTTC	CASSVNGASVYF
-	TRBV29-1	TRBJ2-1	once	TGCAGCGTAGGGCAAAACAATGAGCAGTTCTTC	CSVGQNNEQFF
-	TRBV29-1	TRBJ2-1	-	TGCAGCACCGCGGGTGCGAATAAGCAGTTCTTC	CSTAGANKQFF
-	TRBV24-1	TRBJ2-3	-	TGTGCCGCCAGTGATTTGCAGGGGAGTGGAGTATCGGATACGCAGTATTTT	CAASDLQGSGVSDTQYF
-	TRBV7-2	TRBJ2-1	once	TGTGCCAGCAGCTTAAACGGAAGGCTCAATGAGCAGTTCTTC	CASSLNGRLNEQFF
-	TRBV5-1	TRBJ2-5	-	TGCGCCAGCAGCGCGGGACCTCAAGAGACCCAGTACTTC	CASSAGPQETQYF
TRBD1	TRBV12-3/TRBV12-4	TRBJ1-4	-	TGTGCCAGCAGTCCTCGGGGACAGGGAAGAGAAAAACTGTTTTTT	CASSPRGQGREKLFF
-	TRBV7-2	TRBJ1-1	-	TGTGCCAGCAGCTTATGGGCGTCTCAAAGGGGGTCTGAAGCTTTCTTT	CASSLWASQRGSEAFF
TRBD1	TRBV12-5	TRBJ1-1	-	TGTGCTAGTGGTAAGGGACAGGGGGACACTGAAGCTTTCTTT	CASGKGQGDTEAFF
-	TRBV5-1	TRBJ2-5	-	TGCGCCAGCAGCTTAACAGGAGGGGGCGAAGAGACCCAGTACTTC	CASSLTGGGEETQYF
TRBD2	TRBV29-1	TRBJ2-7	-	TGCGGCGTTGCCGGGACTAGCGGGAGAACCCCCTACGAGCAGTACTTC	CGVAGTSGRTPYEQYF
-	TRBV27	TRBJ2-3	-	TGTGCCAGCAGTTTACGGCCAAACCGCGGCACAGATACGCTGTATTTT	CASSLRPNRGTDTLYF
TRBD1	TRBV4-1	TRBJ1-5	-	TGCGCCAGCAGCCCGGCCGGGACAGGGGGCGCGTGGAGCAATCAGCCCCAGCATTTT	CASSPAGTGGAWSNQPQHF
-	TRBV5-6	TRBJ2-5	few	TGTGCCAGCAACTCCCTCCGGGCACAAGAGACCCAGTACTTC	CASNSLRAQETQYF
-	TRBV7-2	TRBJ2-7	-	TGTGCCAGCAGCTTCGTAGGGGCGGTCAACGAGCAGTACTTC	CASSFVGAVNEQYF
-	TRBV7-2	TRBJ1-2	few	TGTGCCAGCAGCTCTGATCGAGCCGGCTTCTATGGCTACACCTTC	CASSSDRAGFYGYTF
-	TRBV9	TRBJ2-5	-	TGTGCCAGCAGTGAGCGACGTGGGACCACCGGCGGAGAGACCCAGTACTTC	CASSERRGTTGGETQYF
-	TRBV6-7	TRBJ2-1	-	TGTGCCAGCAGTTACTCTAGCGACTACAATGAGCAGTTCTTC	CASSYSSDYNEQFF
TRBD1	TRBV11-2	TRBJ1-6	few	TGTGCCAGCAGCTTAGGCCCGGGACAGAGCTCCTATAATTCACCCCTCCACTTT	CASSLGPGQSSYNSPLHF
-	TRBV7-6	TRBJ1-1	-	TGTGCCAGCAGCTTGACGACTATATGGGGCGAAGCTTTCTTT	CASSLTTIWGEAFF
-	TRBV4-2	TRBJ1-2	-	TGTGCCAGCAGCCAAGGGGGTACCACAGATTACACCTTC	CASSQGGTTDYTF
TRBD1	TRBV20-1	TRBJ2-3	-	TGCAGTGCTAGAGGGAGGGGACAGGGGGCAACAGATACGCAGTATTTT	CSARGRGQGATDTQYF
TRBD2	TRBV5-8	TRBJ2-1	-	TGTGCCAGCAGCTTTGCGAGCGGGAGGTCCTATGAGCAGTTCTTC	CASSFASGRSYEQFF
TRBD2	TRBV12-3/TRBV12-4	TRBJ2-3	few	TGTGCCAGCAGAGCCGGGACTAGCGGGAGGACAGATACGCAGTATTTT	CASRAGTSGRTDTQYF
TRBD1	TRBV12-3/TRBV12-4	TRBJ1-2	few	TGTGCCAGCAGCAGGGGGCCACTTGGCTACACCTTC	CASSRGPLGYTF
-	TRBV9	TRBJ2-5	-	TGTGCCAGCAGCGTAGAGGGTGTGGGGGGACAGACCCAGTACTTC	CASSVEGVGGQTQYF
-	TRBV7-3	TRBJ2-2	once	TGTGCCAGCAGCTTAGGACGGGTCACCGGGGAGCTGTTTTTT	CASSLGRVTGELFF
TRBD1	TRBV7-7	TRBJ2-3	few	TGTGCTAGCAGCTCTGGGACAGGGATAACAGATACGCAGTATTTT	CASSSGTGITDTQYF
-	TRBV5-1	TRBJ1-6	-	TGCGCCAGCAGCTACGAAAATTCACCCCTCCACTTT	CASSYENSPLHF
-	TRBV29-1	TRBJ2-3	-	TGCAGCGTTGAGATTCCCCCCTCGTCTGCTACGCAGTATTTT	CSVEIPPSSATQYF
-	TRBV30	TRBJ2-5	few	TGTGCCTGGAGTGTGTCAGAGACCCAGTACTTC	CAWSVSETQYF
-	TRBV5-1	TRBJ1-2	-	TGCGCCAGCAGCTTGGCCGAGGCGGACGGCTACACCTTC	CASSLAEADGYTF
-	TRBV20-1	TRBJ1-4	-	TGCAGTGCGGGCCCGGCTAATGAAAAACTGTTTTTT	CSAGPANEKLFF
-	TRBV24-1	TRBJ1-6	-	TGTGCCACCAGTGAACCGGGACGGCACCCCCTCCACTTT	CATSEPGRHPLHF
-	TRBV27	TRBJ2-7	-	TGTGCCAGCACAGGAGCACAGTATGGCGAGCAGTACTTC	CASTGAQYGEQYF
-	TRBV13	TRBJ2-3	few	TGTGCCAGCAGCCGCAGGATAGATACGCAGTATTTT	CASSRRIDTQYF
-	TRBV6-6	TRBJ1-1	-	TGTGCCAGCAGTTACTATAGGGAAGGGCGCACTGAAGCTTTCTTT	CASSYYREGRTEAFF
-	TRBV29-1	TRBJ1-2	-	TGCAGCGTTGTTGAACAGGTGTATGGCTACACCTTC	CSVVEQVYGYTF
-	TRBV27	TRBJ2-3	-	TGTGCCAGCAGTTCATTAGGGGCCCCCACAGATACGCAGTATTTT	CASSSLGAPTDTQYF
TRBD1	TRBV6-5	TRBJ2-7	-	TGTGCCAGCAGTCACAGGGGTAGGGACGAGCAGTACTTC	CASSHRGRDEQYF
-	TRBV7-8	TRBJ1-1	-	TGTGCCAGCAGTACTAATTGGGCAGTAGGGAACACTGAAGCTTTCTTT	CASSTNWAVGNTEAFF
-	TRBV12-3/TRBV12-4	TRBJ1-2	-	TGTGCCAGCAGCTACAGGGCTGGCTACACCTTC	CASSYRAGYTF
-	TRBV2	TRBJ2-1	many	TGTGCCAGCAGTGAGACCCTCACGGGGAGTGAGCAGTTCTTC	CASSETLTGSEQFF